This TCR beta chain was observed in a study of blood T cell repertoires in COVID-19. Turning to the study itself: The study drew acute and convalescent COVID-19 samples from the United States, Italy and Spain. PBMCs, B-cell-depleted T cells, or T cells were the source of the cDNA or gDNA that made up the material.

Per the authors' pipeline: Nucleated cell counts were estimated from reference gene primer amplification. TCRdb's copy holds only in-frame clones and misses some; the assay was immunoSEQ multiplex PCR. Clonal size and the V and J genes are those of that table, whereas D and trimming came from the DNA. The sample holds 95,000 to 150,000 clones; around 87% are singletons and the top ten take 25% to 35%. After removal of 3 bases from V and 5 bases from J, the junction contained 7 bases not matched to a gene. The germline CDR1 and CDR2 sequences are LGHDT and YNNKEL (reference sequence). This CDR3 has 15 residues.

The genes are TRBV3-1 (or the pseudogene TRBV3-2) and TRBJ2-5; 9 positions agree with TRBD1. This receptor was identified in a woman aged 70-85 years with acute or convalescent COVID-19. The specimen sequenced was peripheral blood. Written as DNA, the CDR3 is TGTGCCAGCAGCCACGGACAGGGGAGCGGGGAGACCCAGTACTTC. It is translated as CASSHGQGSGETQYF.